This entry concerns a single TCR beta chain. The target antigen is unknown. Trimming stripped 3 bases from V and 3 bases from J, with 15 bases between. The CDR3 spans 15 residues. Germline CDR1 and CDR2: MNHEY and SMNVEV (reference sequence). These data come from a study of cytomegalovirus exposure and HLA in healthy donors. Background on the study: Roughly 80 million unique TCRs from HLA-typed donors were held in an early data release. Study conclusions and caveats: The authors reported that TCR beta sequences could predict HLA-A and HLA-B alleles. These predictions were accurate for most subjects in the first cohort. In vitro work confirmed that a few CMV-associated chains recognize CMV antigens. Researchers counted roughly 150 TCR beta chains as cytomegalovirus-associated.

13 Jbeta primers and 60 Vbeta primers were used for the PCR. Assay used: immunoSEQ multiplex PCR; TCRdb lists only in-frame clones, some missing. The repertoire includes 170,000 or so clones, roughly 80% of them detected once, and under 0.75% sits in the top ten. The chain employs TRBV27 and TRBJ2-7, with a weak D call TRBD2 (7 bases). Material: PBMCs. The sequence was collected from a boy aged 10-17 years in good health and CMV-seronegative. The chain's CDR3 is CASSLIGGANYEQYF. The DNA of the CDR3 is TGTGCCAGCAGTTTGATTGGGGGGGCTAACTACGAGCAGTACTTC.